This T cell receptor beta chain was recovered during a study of blood T cell repertoires in COVID-19. About the study: Acute and convalescent COVID-19 samples came from the United States, Italy and Spain. The cDNA or gDNA used as material had been derived from T cells, B-cell-depleted T cells, or PBMCs.

Patients from Seattle were sampled longitudinally, starting during active infection. The V segment lost 6 bases and the J segment 5 bases; nucleotides outside the gene matches: 12. The CDR3 loop spans 15 amino acids. Germline-derived CDR1 and CDR2 are MDHEN and SYDVKM. The assay was immunoSEQ multiplex PCR, and TCRdb's table has in-frame clones only and misses some. The table records some 450,000 clones, approximately 90% of them present only once. Material for sequencing was peripheral blood. This receptor was identified in a man younger than 35 with COVID-19, enrolled during active disease. The genes are TRBV28 and TRBJ2-5; 7 nucleotides agree with TRBD2. Here the CDR3 DNA reads TGTGCCAGCAGAGGGTGGGAGGGGCGTGGCGAGACCCAGTACTTC. Its protein is CASRGWEGRGETQYF.